This T cell receptor beta chain was sequenced in a study of OX40 agonist ivuxolimab in advanced cancers. Study-level results: In general, CD8+ T cells held more expanded clones than CD4+ did, on average. Among the least clonally expanded were partial responders at 0.1-3.0 mg/kg.

If patients had autoimmune disease history or systemic immunosuppression, they were excluded. Clones were sequenced by immunoSEQ multiplex PCR, and TCRdb holds only the in-frame ones, with some missing. The sample has about 46,000 clones; approximately 86% are singletons. V lost 3 bases, J lost 7 bases, and 16 bases lay in between. Germline V gene lookup returns CDR1 MGHRA and CDR2 YSYEKL. This CDR3 is built from 14 residues. This clone came up a few times. Its specificity is unknown. Material: CD4+ or CD8+ T cells sorted from blood, obtained in a trial of the OX40 agonist ivuxolimab. This chain links TRBV4-1 with TRBJ2-7; possibly TRBD1 for D (6 bases). This sequence was found in an adult with an advanced solid tumor such as melanoma, head and neck, liver or kidney cancer. The CDR3 sequence: CASSQLTGADEQYF. The CDR3 DNA follows: TGCGCCAGCAGCCAGTTGACAGGCGCGGATGAGCAGTACTTC.